Shown below are 8 T cell receptor beta chains from a single sample sequenced in a study of blood T cell repertoires in COVID-19. Sequencing used immunoSEQ multiplex PCR; TCRdb keeps in-frame clones, though not all of them. The table shows about 190,000 clones, with less than 80% occurring only once. The specimen sequenced was peripheral blood. The source of these receptors is a woman aged 45 to 65 with acute or convalescent COVID-19.

This clone was detected only once. The chain combines TRBV4-3 with TRBJ2-5; perhaps TRBD1 as D (6 bases). Germline-derived CDR1 and CDR2 are LGHNA and YSLEER. V lost 1 base, J lost 4 bases, and 10 bases lay in between. The CDR3 spans 14 residues. The CDR3, as DNA: TGCGCCAGCAGCCAAGGCACAGGGAGAGAGACCCAGTACTTC. Its translation is CASSQGTGRETQYF.

This clone showed up just once. The chain recombines TRBV27 with TRBJ2-7; D is undetermined. The germline V and J ends were trimmed by 4 bases and 2 bases, with 12 bases remaining between them. The CDR3 contains 14 residues. Germline V lookup: CDR1 MNHEY, CDR2 SMNVEV (reference sequence). CDR3 amino acids: CASSSHLVPYEQYF. DNA for the CDR3: TGTGCCAGCAGTTCTCACTTGGTCCCCTACGAGCAGTACTTC.

The V call is TRBV30, the J call TRBJ2-7; D might be TRBD2 (5 bases). Trimming took off 1 base at V and 3 bases at J, with 13 bases between the two ends. This CDR3 is built from 14 residues. Looked up from germline, CDR1 is GTSNPN and CDR2 is SVGIG (reference sequence). The CDR3 reads CAWSALPGSYEQYF. DNA of the CDR3: TGTGCCTGGAGTGCTCTCCCGGGGAGCTACGAGCAGTACTTC.

The chain combines TRBV6-4 with TRBJ1-1; TRBD1 might be the D (5 bases). This CDR3 is 13 amino acids long. V gave up 5 bases and J gave up 7 bases, with 14 bases separating them. Germline CDR1 reads MRHNA; CDR2 reads SNTAGT. CDR3 nucleotide sequence: TGTGCCAGCAGTCAGGAATTGGGGCATGAAGCTTTCTTT. This sequence encodes CASSQELGHEAFF.

This rearrangement joins TRBV28 to TRBJ1-4; 7 bases map to TRBD1. V lost 5 bases and J lost 6; bases outside the gene matches: 9. The CDR3 totals 15 residues. Germline CDR1 MDHEN, CDR2 SYDVKM. CDR3 sequence: CASSLSQGRHEKLFF. CDR3 coding DNA: TGTGCCAGCAGTCTTTCACAGGGGCGGCATGAAAAACTGTTTTTT.

Concerning this clone: This specimen includes other DNA sequences encoding the same CDR3. The V call is TRBV10-1, the J call TRBJ2-7; perhaps TRBD2 as D (5 bases). The CDR3 loop spans 13 amino acids. Germline-derived CDR1 and CDR2 are WNHNN and SYGVQD (reference sequence). V was trimmed by 3 bases and J by 1 base, leaving 7 bases between them. The CDR3 DNA is TGCGCCAGCAGTGAAAGCGGATCCTACGAGCAGTACTTC. Translating it yields CASSESGSYEQYF.

V is TRBV11-2 and J is TRBJ1-6, with D tentatively TRBD1 (6 bases). Looked up from germline, CDR1 is SGHAT and CDR2 is FQNNGV. This CDR3 spans 16 amino acids. The V end was cut by 2 bases, the J end by 3 bases, with 11 bases between. CDR3 bases: TGTGCCAGCAGCTTACGGACAGCCCACTATAATTCACCCCTCCACTTT. Translated, it gives CASSLRTAHYNSPLHF.

Only one count was recorded for this clone. V gene TRBV7-2 combines with J gene TRBJ2-4; a possible D gene is TRBD1 (6 bases). Trimming pared 5 bases from V and 8 bases from J, leaving 16 bases between. Germline V gene sequence: CDR1 SGHTA, CDR2 FQGNSA. The CDR3 runs to 14 residues. The CDR3 coding sequence is TGTGCCAGCAGCCCACACAGGGATCGGGACATTCAGTACTTC. It yields the protein CASSPHRDRDIQYF.